Shown below are 2 T cell receptor beta chains from a single sample sequenced in a study of cytomegalovirus exposure and HLA in healthy donors (dated by TCRdb to the late 2010s). The receptor library was made with the immunoSEQ multiplex PCR assay. For the multiplex PCR, a mixture combining 60 forward primers for TCR Vbeta segments and 13 reverse primers for TCR Jbeta segments was used. TCRdb limited this immuneACCESS table to in-frame rearrangements with V and J called. A share of clones is missing; checked studies link under half to unresolved V genes, and the rest is unexplained. This sample is represented by 150,000 or so clones; roughly 80% of them were singletons. About 1.9% of the sample comes from the top ten. The sample taken for sequencing was PBMCs. The receptors come from a female donor in good health and CMV-seronegative.

The chain uses TRBV19 and TRBJ2-7, with 8 bases identical to TRBD1. Germline lookup yields CDR1 LNHDA and CDR2 SQIVND (reference sequence). The CDR3 has 12 residues. The junction had 2 bases not matched to a gene; V was cut back by 4 bases and J by 6 bases. The CDR3 loop reads CASSKTGGEQYF. In nucleotides, the CDR3 is TGTGCCAGTAGTAAAACAGGGGGCGAGCAGTACTTC.

The CDR3 coding sequence is TGCAGTGCTAGAGATCACAGGCCCACCTTC. Translation: CSARDHRPTF. The chain carries TRBV20-1 and TRBJ1-2; perhaps TRBD1 as D (5 bases). This CDR3 is built from 10 residues. Germline V gene data show CDR1 as DFQATT and CDR2 as SNEGSKA (reference sequence). The germline V and J ends were trimmed by 0 bases and 13 bases, with 9 bases remaining between them.